These 31 T cell receptor beta chains were sequenced from one sample in a study of cytomegalovirus exposure and HLA in healthy donors. The PCR had 60 Vbeta and 13 Jbeta primers. Generated by immunoSEQ multiplex PCR, the TCRdb table keeps only in-frame clones and is missing some. The data hold roughly 120,000 clones, with around 73% observed a single time. Sequences were obtained from PBMCs. Every receptor here comes from a middle-aged man in good health and CMV-seronegative.

This rearrangement joins TRBV7-2 to TRBJ2-7, with 7 bases identical to TRBD1. V was clipped by 5 bases and J by 4 bases; unmatched bases: 8. This CDR3 is built from 14 residues. In germline, CDR1 is SGHTA, CDR2 FQGNSA. In DNA, the CDR3 is TGTGCCAGCAGCCCTCAAGGGGGCGGGTACGAGCAGTACTTC. Its translation is CASSPQGGGYEQYF.

The rearrangement links TRBV7-8 to TRBJ1-1; D possibly corresponds to TRBD1 (6 bases). V lost 2 bases to trimming and J lost 7 bases, with 11 bases between them. CDR3 size: 13 residues. CDR1 and CDR2 (germline): SGHVS, FQNEAQ. The CDR3 bases are TGTGCCAGCAGCTTAAGATGGACAGATGAAGCTTTCTTT. Amino acids: CASSLRWTDEAFF. The full variable domain, in which reference TRBV7-8 and TRBJ1-1 provide the parts outside the CDR3, is GAGVSQSPRYKVAKRGQDVALRCDPISGHVSLFWYQQALGQGPEFLTYFQNEAQLDKSGLPSDRFFAERPEGSVSTLKIQRTQQEDSAVYLCASSLRWTDEAFFGQGTRLTVV.

This clone appeared once. V usage is TRBV9 and J usage is TRBJ2-1, with a possible D match to TRBD1 (6 bases). The CDR3 loop spans 16 amino acids. Per germline, CDR1 SGDLS and CDR2 YYNGEE. Trimming left V 2 bases short and J 6 bases short, with 18 bases between. The CDR3 nucleotides are TGTGCCAGCAGCGTTTCAGGGGCGCTTTGGGGCAATGAGCAGTTCTTC. Protein product: CASSVSGALWGNEQFF.

The chain uses TRBV19 and TRBJ2-7; tentative D call: TRBD1 (5 bases). Trimming shortened V by 3 bases and J by 4 bases, and 16 bases separated the two germline ends. CDR1 and CDR2 from the germline V gene are LNHDA and SQIVND (reference sequence). The CDR3 is 15 amino acids. DNA for the CDR3: TGTGCCAGTAGTATCAGACAGCCCGTCTCTTACGAGCAGTACTTC. Protein sequence: CASSIRQPVSYEQYF.

This clone was seen at least ten times. The genes are TRBV4-1 and TRBJ1-4; weak D call: TRBD1 (6 bases). The ends were cut back, 3 bases at V and 7 bases at J, with 24 bases in the middle. The CDR3 loop spans 18 amino acids. Germline CDR1 and CDR2: MGHRA and YSYEKL. The CDR3 nucleotides are TGCGCCAGCAGCCACAGGACAGCCGATCCGGGTTTGAGTGAAAAACTGTTTTTT. Its protein product is CASSHRTADPGLSEKLFF.

This clone was detected only a few times. The chain uses TRBV10-3 and TRBJ2-7; tentatively, D is TRBD1 (6 bases). The CDR3 has 14 amino acids. The germline V gene has CDR1 ENHRY and CDR2 SYGVKD. With 9 bases removed from V and 0 bases from J, the gap between germline ends came to 15 bases. The CDR3 sequence is CAIREKDSSYEQYF. Written as DNA, the CDR3 is TGTGCCATTAGGGAAAAGGACAGCTCCTACGAGCAGTACTTC.

This clone was recorded only once. The rearrangement links TRBV28 to TRBJ2-3; 7 bases fit TRBD1. Germline V lookup: CDR1 MDHEN, CDR2 SYDVKM. This CDR3 contains 13 residues. After removal of 8 bases from V and 2 bases from J, the junction contained 4 bases not matched to a gene. As DNA, the CDR3 is TGTGCCAGCCAGGGGACAGCCACAGATACGCAGTATTTT. It encodes CASQGTATDTQYF.

The V and J genes are TRBV7-2 and TRBJ2-7, with TRBD1 as a possible D gene (5 bases). Trimming removed 3 bases at V and 4 bases at J, with 16 bases between. This CDR3 region has 15 residues. Germline CDR1 is SGHTA and CDR2 is FQGNSA. CDR3 nucleotide sequence: TGTGCCAGCAGCTTTGGCACAAAGGGGTATTACGAGCAGTACTTC. It yields the protein CASSFGTKGYYEQYF.

This clone occurred once. The chain has TRBV6-1 and TRBJ2-7; 9 bases fit TRBD1. With 7 bases clipped from V and 3 bases from J, the junction kept 7 bases outside the gene matches. Germline assignment: CDR1 MNHNS and CDR2 SASEGT. This CDR3 comprises 14 residues. The CDR3 nucleotides are TGTGCCAGCATCGATTGGGGACAGGGCTACGAGCAGTACTTC. Encoded protein: CASIDWGQGYEQYF.

The rearrangement links TRBV16 to TRBJ1-1; D remains ambiguous. The CDR3 sequence is 13 residues long. Trimming took off 0 bases at V and 4 bases at J, with 6 bases between the two ends. The V gene's germline CDR1 is KGHSY and CDR2 FQNENV. The CDR3 is CASSQSEGTEAFF. CDR3 bases: TGTGCCAGCAGCCAATCCGAGGGCACTGAAGCTTTCTTT.

The chain is built from TRBV25-1 and TRBJ2-4; 7 bases align to TRBD1. Per germline, CDR1 MGHDK and CDR2 SYGVNS. CDR3 length: 14 residues. V shed 5 bases and J 1 base; nucleotides not matched to a gene: 2. CDR3 region: CASSQQGAKNIQYF. CDR3 in DNA: TGTGCCAGCAGTCAACAGGGGGCCAAAAACATTCAGTACTTC. Based on the CDR3 plus reference TRBV25-1 and TRBJ2-4, the full variable domain is EADIYQTPRYLVIGTGKKITLECSQTMGHDKMYWYQQDPGMELHLIHYSYGVNSTEKGDLSSESTVSRIRTEHFPLTLESARPSHTSQYLCASSQQGAKNIQYFGAGTRLSVL.

The V call is TRBV2, the J call TRBJ2-6, with TRBD1 matching 7 bases. V shed 5 bases, J shed 0 bases, and the junction held 13 bases outside the gene matches. The germline V gene has CDR1 SNHLY and CDR2 FYNNEI. This CDR3 has 19 amino acids. This CDR3 is CASSLGATGAGSGANVLTF. CDR3 sequence (DNA): TGTGCCAGCAGTCTAGGGGCCACAGGGGCCGGCTCTGGGGCCAACGTCCTGACTTTC.

The chain recombines TRBV6-5 with TRBJ1-5; D is unclear. Trimming removed 0 bases at V and 3 bases at J, with 12 bases between. Germline V lookup: CDR1 MNHEY, CDR2 SVGAGI. The CDR3 length is 16 residues. DNA of the CDR3: TGTGCCAGCAGTTACTCCGGCGGCAGCTTCAATCAGCCCCAGCATTTT. Amino acid sequence: CASSYSGGSFNQPQHF.

The chain is built from TRBV9 and TRBJ2-2; D unresolved. The germline V gene encodes CDR1 SGDLS and CDR2 YYNGEE. The CDR3 spans 15 residues. V gave up 2 bases and J gave up 4 bases, with 12 bases separating them. CDR3: CASSVADRGTGELFF. CDR3 sequence (DNA): TGTGCCAGCAGCGTGGCCGATCGAGGCACCGGGGAGCTGTTTTTT.

The CDR3 coding sequence is TGTGCCAGCAGTTACTCCCCAGGGGGAGGTGAAAAACTGTTTTTT. It yields the protein CASSYSPGGGEKLFF. The chain combines TRBV6-5 with TRBJ1-4; TRBD1 matches 7 bases. CDR1 is MNHEY and CDR2 is SVGAGI in the germline V gene. Trimming at V came to 0 bases and at J to 7 bases, leaving 5 bases not matched to a gene. The CDR3 spans 15 residues.

The genes are TRBV6-5 and TRBJ2-2; TRBD1 matches at 7 bases. The germline V gene encodes CDR1 MNHEY and CDR2 SVGAGI. The CDR3 is 15 amino acids. The ends lost 6 bases at V and 2 bases at J; junction bases unmatched: 6. CDR3 DNA sequence: TGTGCCAGCAGGCCGACAGGGTCTAACACCGGGGAGCTGTTTTTT. This codes for CASRPTGSNTGELFF.

The chain links TRBV4-3 to TRBJ1-5; D is perhaps TRBD1 (5 bases). Germline CDR1 reads LGHNA; CDR2 reads YSLEER. The CDR3 is made up of 15 amino acids. V lost 0 bases, J lost 3 bases, and 9 bases lay in between. The CDR3 DNA follows: TGCGCCAGCAGCCAAGATGTCAGGGACAATCAGCCCCAGCATTTT. This sequence encodes CASSQDVRDNQPQHF.

V and J are TRBV4-1 and TRBJ2-5, with 10 nucleotides matching TRBD2. In germline, CDR1 is MGHRA, CDR2 YSYEKL. Trimming at V came to 6 bases and at J to 7 bases, leaving 8 bases not matched to a gene. CDR3 size: 14 residues. The CDR3 protein is CASSSSGGAGTQYF. CDR3 bases: TGCGCCAGCAGTTCAAGCGGGGGGGCCGGGACCCAGTACTTC.

This clone has only a few counts. The chain employs TRBV4-2 and TRBJ2-5, with D tentatively TRBD2 (5 bases). The CDR3 spans 14 residues. Germline V CDR1 and CDR2: LGHNA, YNFKEQ. V was clipped by 0 bases and J by 6 bases, with 11 bases between them. The CDR3: CASSQEPSSQTQYF. The CDR3 DNA is TGTGCCAGCAGCCAAGAACCTAGCTCACAGACCCAGTACTTC.

J is TRBJ1-1 and V is TRBV10-1; D is ambiguous. The CDR3 totals 15 residues. V was clipped by 8 bases and J by 0 bases, with 16 bases between them. The V gene's germline CDR1 is WNHNN and CDR2 SYGVQD (reference sequence). For the CDR3, the DNA is TGCGCCAGCCGAGGACTTTTTGGAGTGAACACTGAAGCTTTCTTT. Amino acids: CASRGLFGVNTEAFF.

This clone was counted a few times. This sequence joins TRBV6-6 and TRBJ1-1; maybe TRBD1 (6 bases). The length of the CDR3 is 13 residues. Germline V lookup: CDR1 MNHNY, CDR2 SVGAGI (reference sequence). V was pared by 5 bases and J by 6 bases, with 13 bases between. The CDR3 loop reads CASSNRQDAEAFF. Written as DNA, the CDR3 is TGTGCCAGCAGTAACCGACAGGACGCTGAAGCTTTCTTT.

V and J are TRBV6-1 and TRBJ2-3; maybe TRBD2 (5 bases). With 1 base removed from V and 4 bases from J, the gap between germline ends came to 15 bases. This CDR3 contains 16 residues. Germline CDR1 is MNHNS and CDR2 is SASEGT. CDR3 in DNA: TGTGCCAGCAGTGAAGGAGGAGGCGGGCGGTCAGATACGCAGTATTTT. Amino acids: CASSEGGGGRSDTQYF.

The chain uses TRBV9 and TRBJ2-1, with 9 bases identical to TRBD2. J lost 7 bases, V lost 2 bases, and 7 bases had no gene match. Germline CDR1 reads SGDLS; CDR2 reads YYNGEE. This CDR3 region has 15 residues. In DNA form, the CDR3 reads TGTGCCAGCAGCGTGGGACTAGCCCTTGGGAATGAGCAGTTCTTC. This sequence encodes CASSVGLALGNEQFF.

V is TRBV4-1 and J is TRBJ2-5; 8 bases match TRBD1. The CDR3 loop spans 16 amino acids. Germline V gene lookup returns CDR1 MGHRA and CDR2 YSYEKL. After removal of 4 bases from V and 5 bases from J, the junction contained 12 bases not matched to a gene. The CDR3 bases are TGCGCCAGCAGCCCTAGTTGGACAGGGATGTTTGAGACCCAGTACTTC. Translated, it gives CASSPSWTGMFETQYF.

This chain joins TRBV2 and TRBJ1-5, with D possibly being TRBD1 (5 bases). This CDR3 spans 13 amino acids. V shed 4 bases and J shed 9 bases, with 13 bases lying between them. CDR1 is SNHLY and CDR2 is FYNNEI in the germline V gene. CDR3 residues: CASSGQPGGPQHF. CDR3 DNA sequence: TGTGCCAGCAGTGGACAGCCGGGCGGGCCCCAGCATTTT.

The V and J genes are TRBV6-1 and TRBJ1-4; possible D gene TRBD1, 6 bases. Germline loops: CDR1 MNHNS, CDR2 SASEGT. The CDR3 has 16 amino acids. V was cut by 3 bases and J by 0 bases, with 11 bases left in between. As DNA, the CDR3 is TGTGCCAGCAGTGATTGGACAGAACCAACTAATGAAAAACTGTTTTTT. Its translation is CASSDWTEPTNEKLFF.

The chain couples TRBV6-6 to TRBJ1-1; unclear D gene. The CDR3 extends over 14 amino acids. V was cut by 0 bases and J by 2 bases, with 7 bases left in between. Germline CDR1 is MNHNY and CDR2 is SVGAGI (reference sequence). The CDR3 nucleotides are TGTGCCAGCAGTTACTCGGAGGGTAACACTGAAGCTTTCTTT. Residues: CASSYSEGNTEAFF.

This clone was seen a handful of times. J is TRBJ2-1 and V is TRBV29-1; D is undetermined. Trimming stripped 4 bases from V and 1 base from J, with 8 bases between. The CDR3 totals 13 residues. CDR1 and CDR2 from the germline V gene are SQVTM and ANQGSEA. CDR3 in DNA: TGCAGCGTTGTAGTCGTTTCCTACAATGAGCAGTTCTTC. Its translation: CSVVVVSYNEQFF.

Only a few counts were recorded for this clone. The chain recombines TRBV5-1 with TRBJ1-1; 7 positions agree with TRBD1. Germline-derived CDR1 and CDR2 are SGHRS and YFSETQ. The ends lost 0 bases at V and 6 bases at J; junction bases unmatched: 5. This CDR3 has 14 residues. The CDR3 spells CASSLGQGEAEAFF. Written as DNA, the CDR3 is TGCGCCAGCAGCTTGGGACAGGGTGAGGCTGAAGCTTTCTTT. The full variable domain, its missing parts supplied by reference TRBV5-1 and TRBJ1-1, is KAGVTQTPRYLIKTRGQQVTLSCSPISGHRSVSWYQQTPGQGLQFLFEYFSETQRNKGNFPGRFSGRQFSNSRSEMNVSTLELGDSALYLCASSLGQGEAEAFFGQGTRLTVV.

The chain employs TRBV5-4 and TRBJ2-1; 10 nucleotides match TRBD1. The germline V gene encodes CDR1 SGHNT and CDR2 YYREEE (reference sequence). V dropped 5 bases and J dropped 4; count of bases not matched to a gene: 6. The CDR3 extends over 15 amino acids. The CDR3 loop is CASRLDRGPYNEQFF. CDR3 DNA sequence: TGTGCCAGCAGGTTAGACAGGGGGCCTTACAATGAGCAGTTCTTC.

The chain employs TRBV5-8 and TRBJ1-4, with unresolved D. Trimming pared 0 bases from V and 7 bases from J, leaving 4 bases between. The CDR3 runs 12 residues. CDR1 SGHTS and CDR2 YDEGEE come from the germline V gene. Here the CDR3 reads CASSLDGEKLFF. As DNA, the CDR3 is TGTGCCAGCAGCTTGGACGGTGAAAAACTGTTTTTT.